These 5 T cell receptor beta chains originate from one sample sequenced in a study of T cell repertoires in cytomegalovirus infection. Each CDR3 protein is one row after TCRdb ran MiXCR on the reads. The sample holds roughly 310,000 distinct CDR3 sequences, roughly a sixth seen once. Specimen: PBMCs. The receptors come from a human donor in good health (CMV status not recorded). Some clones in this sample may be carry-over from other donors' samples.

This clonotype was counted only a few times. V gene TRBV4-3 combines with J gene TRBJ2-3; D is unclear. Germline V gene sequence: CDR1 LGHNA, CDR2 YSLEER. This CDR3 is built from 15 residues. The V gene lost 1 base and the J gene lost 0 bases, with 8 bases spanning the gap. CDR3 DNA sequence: TGCGCCAGCAGCCAAGGGCCGATGAGCACAGATACGCAGTATTTT. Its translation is CASSQGPMSTDTQYF.

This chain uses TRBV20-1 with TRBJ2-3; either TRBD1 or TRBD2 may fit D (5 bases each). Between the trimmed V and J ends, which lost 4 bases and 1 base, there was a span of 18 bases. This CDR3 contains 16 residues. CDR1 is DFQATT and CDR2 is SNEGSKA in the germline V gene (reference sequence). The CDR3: CSATDTGLGGTDTQYF. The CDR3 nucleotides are TGCAGTGCTACTGACACAGGTTTGGGGGGCACAGATACGCAGTATTTT.

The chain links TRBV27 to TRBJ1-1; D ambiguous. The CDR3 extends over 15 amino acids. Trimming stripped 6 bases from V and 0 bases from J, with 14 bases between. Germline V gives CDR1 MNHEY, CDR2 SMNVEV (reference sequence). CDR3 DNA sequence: TGTGCCAGCAGGAAAAGAGGGCACATGAACACTGAAGCTTTCTTT. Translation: CASRKRGHMNTEAFF.

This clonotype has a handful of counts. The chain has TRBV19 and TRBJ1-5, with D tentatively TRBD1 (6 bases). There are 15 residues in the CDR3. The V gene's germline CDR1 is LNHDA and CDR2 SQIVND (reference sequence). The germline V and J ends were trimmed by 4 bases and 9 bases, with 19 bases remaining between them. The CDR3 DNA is TGTGCCAGTAGTAGCGGACAGTTCAGCGGGGGGCCCCAGCATTTT. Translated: CASSSGQFSGGPQHF.

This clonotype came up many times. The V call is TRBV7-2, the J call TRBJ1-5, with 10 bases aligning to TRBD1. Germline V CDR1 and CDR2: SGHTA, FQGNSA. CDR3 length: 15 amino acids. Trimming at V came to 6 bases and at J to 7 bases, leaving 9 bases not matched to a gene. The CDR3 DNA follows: TGTGCCAGCAGTTTGGGACAGGGGATTCGGCAGCCCCAGCATTTT. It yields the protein CASSLGQGIRQPQHF.